There are a few counts of the clone carrying this T cell receptor beta chain. Its specificity is not known. The sample originates from a study of cytomegalovirus exposure and HLA in healthy donors. Overall study results and limits: Accurate HLA-A and HLA-B prediction from TCR beta sequences was reported for most subjects.

J was trimmed by 3 bases and V by 8 bases; bases with no gene match: 5. In germline, CDR1 is SGHTA, CDR2 FQGNSA. The CDR3 runs 14 residues. PCR used 60 Vbeta primers and 13 Jbeta primers. Data came from immunoSEQ multiplex PCR; TCRdb stores just in-frame clones and leaves some out. The sample shows roughly 80,000 clones, around 67% of them seen only once. The TCR originated in a woman aged 45-65 years in good health and CMV-seropositive. Material: PBMCs. J is TRBJ2-1 and V is TRBV7-2; 9 nucleotides agree with TRBD1. The CDR3 is CASAGQGSYNEQFF. As DNA, the CDR3 is TGTGCCAGCGCTGGACAGGGGAGCTACAATGAGCAGTTCTTC. Based on the CDR3 plus reference TRBV7-2 and TRBJ2-1, the full variable domain is GAGVSQSPSNKVTEKGKDVELRCDPISGHTALYWYRQSLGQGLEFLIYFQGNSAPDKSGLPSDRFSAERTGGSVSTLTIQRTQQEDSAVYLCASAGQGSYNEQFFGPGTRLTVL.